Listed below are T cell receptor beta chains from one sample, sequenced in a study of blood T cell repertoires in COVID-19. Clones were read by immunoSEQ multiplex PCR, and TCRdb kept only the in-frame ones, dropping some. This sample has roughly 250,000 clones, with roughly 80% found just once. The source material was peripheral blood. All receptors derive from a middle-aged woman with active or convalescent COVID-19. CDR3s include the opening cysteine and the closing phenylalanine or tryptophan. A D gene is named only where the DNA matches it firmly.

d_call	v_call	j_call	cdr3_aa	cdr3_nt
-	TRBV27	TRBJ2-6	CASSPNRGKIGANVLTF	TGTGCCAGCAGTCCCAATAGGGGGAAGATTGGGGCCAACGTCCTGACTTTC
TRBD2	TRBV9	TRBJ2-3	CASSAGLAGGTSTDTQYF	TGTGCCAGCAGCGCGGGACTAGCGGGGGGGACTAGCACAGATACGCAGTATTTT
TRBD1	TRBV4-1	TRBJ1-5	CASSPVAGGFEPQHF	TGCGCCAGCAGCCCAGTGGCAGGGGGTTTCGAGCCCCAGCATTTT
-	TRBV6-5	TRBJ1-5	CASSYWEGQPQHF	TGTGCCAGCAGTTACTGGGAGGGTCAGCCCCAGCATTTT
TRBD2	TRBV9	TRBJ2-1	CASSVDFSGASYNEQFF	TGTGCCAGCAGCGTAGATTTTAGCGGGGCTTCCTACAATGAGCAGTTCTTC
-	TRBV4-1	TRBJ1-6	CASSQEGRGSPLHF	TGCGCCAGCAGCCAGGAGGGGAGAGGTTCACCCCTCCACTTT
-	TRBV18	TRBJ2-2	CASSPSRDGGELFF	TGTGCCAGCTCACCATCGAGGGATGGCGGGGAGCTGTTTTTT
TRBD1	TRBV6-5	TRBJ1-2	CASSWSSTGELGYTF	TGTGCCAGCAGTTGGTCCTCGACAGGGGAATTGGGCTACACCTTC
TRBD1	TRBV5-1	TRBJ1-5	CASSLGQGGNQPQHF	TGCGCCAGCAGCTTGGGACAGGGTGGCAATCAGCCCCAGCATTTT
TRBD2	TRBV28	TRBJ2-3	CASSLLGLAATDTQYF	TGTGCCAGCAGTTTATTGGGACTAGCGGCGACAGATACGCAGTATTTT
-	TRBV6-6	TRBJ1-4	CASRHSGATNEKLFF	TGTGCCAGCAGGCACTCAGGGGCAACTAATGAAAAACTGTTTTTT
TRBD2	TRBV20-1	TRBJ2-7	CSASSSGGSSYEQYF	TGCAGTGCTAGTTCTAGCGGGGGGAGCTCCTACGAGCAGTACTTC
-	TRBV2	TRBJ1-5	CASRATYSNQPQHF	TGTGCCAGCAGAGCGACCTATAGCAATCAGCCCCAGCATTTT
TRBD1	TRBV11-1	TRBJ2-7	CASTLTGGEQYF	TGTGCCAGCACCTTAACAGGGGGCGAGCAGTACTTC
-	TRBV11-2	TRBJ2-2	CASSSHRDRGTGELFF	TGTGCCAGCAGTTCCCATCGGGATAGAGGGACCGGGGAGCTGTTTTTT
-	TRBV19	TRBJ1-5	CASSIEQEYSNQPQHF	TGTGCCAGTAGCATAGAACAGGAATATAGCAATCAGCCCCAGCATTTT